The text below deals with one TCR beta chain. This CDR3 has 14 amino acids. CDR1 and CDR2 from the germline V gene are SGDLS and YYNGEE. V dropped 4 bases and J dropped 1 base, with 11 bases sitting between them. The source of the sample is a study of blood T cell repertoires in COVID-19. In the authors' workflow: Amplification of reference gene primers provided the estimated nucleated cell counts. TCRdb keeps only in-frame clones here, not all; method: immunoSEQ multiplex PCR. That table supplies the V and J calls and clone size; D and trimming were determined from the DNA. The table has about 190,000 clones, under 80% seen once; the top ten hold approximately 15%.

Sequencing was carried out using peripheral blood. This clonotype originated in a man between 45 and 60 years old who had recovered from COVID-19. This rearrangement joins TRBV9 to TRBJ1-2; D not certain. CDR3: CASSTTTYNYGYTF. CDR3 nucleotide sequence: TGTGCCAGCAGCACCACGACTTATAACTATGGCTACACCTTC.